This T cell receptor (beta chain) was retrieved from a study of CD8 T cells in Susac syndrome. On the study more broadly: At the time of blood draw, patients with Susac syndrome were therapy-naive, receiving corticosteroids, or receiving intravenous immunoglobulin alone.

Findings of the study overall: When the CD4+ T cell repertoires of patients with Susac syndrome were examined, they did not show any clonal expansion.

Comment on this clonotype: Antigen unknown.

Reverse transcription used 0.5 to 1 ug RNA and random hexamers. The CDR3 of TCR beta was amplified by immunoSEQ multiplex PCR across 54 Vbeta and 13 Jbeta. TCRdb reanalysed the immunoSEQ multiplex PCR reads using MiXCR and keeps one entry per CDR3 protein. The table shows some 150,000 distinct CDR3 sequences, with 85% to 95% occurring only once. As judged by recently defined diagnostic criteria, patients with Susac syndrome had definite or probable disease. The TCR was taken from a human donor with Susac syndrome. The specimen was CD4+ T cells from PBMCs.

In DNA form, the CDR3 reads TGCAGTGCTAGACCCCCACAGGGTGCCAATCAGCCCCAGCATTTT. This codes for CSARPPQGANQPQHF. The chain is built from TRBV20-1 and TRBJ1-5; the D gene is possibly TRBD1 (6 bases). Germline V gives CDR1 DFQATT, CDR2 SNEGSKA (reference sequence). The CDR3 contains 15 residues. V was trimmed by 2 bases and J by 3 bases, leaving 14 bases between them.